These T cell receptor beta chains were read from a single sample in a study of graft-versus-host responses after intestinal transplantation. Their cognate antigens are unknown. Libraries were prepared by immunoSEQ multiplex PCR; TCRdb keeps only in-frame clonotypes and omits some of them. The top ten clones hold 1.5% to 2.5% of a sample with about 89,000 clones, about 92% of them seen once. The starting material was unstimulated CD8+ T cells sorted from spleen or lymph node cells, obtained before intestinal transplant. Receptors were obtained from a human donor who received an intestinal transplant. CDR3s include the opening cysteine and the closing phenylalanine or tryptophan. Clone size is shown for a subset of rows, as once, few, many or a class of expanded clone.

J gene | CDR3 length | clone size | V gene | CDR3 protein
TRBJ2-1 | 13 | - | TRBV15 | CATTTATYNEQFF
TRBJ2-1 | 14 | - | TRBV6-5 | CASGKFSSYNEQFF
TRBJ2-1 | 16 | once | TRBV11-3 | CASSQREAPVVNEQFF
TRBJ2-3 | 16 | - | TRBV6-1 | CASSELSGGAADTQYF
TRBJ2-7 | 16 | - | TRBV7-2 | CASSSPRAGPSYEQYF
TRBJ2-1 | 16 | - | TRBV7-6 | CASSLLTGGSYNEQFF
TRBJ1-5 | 13 | - | TRBV19 | CASKQGGDQPQHF
TRBJ1-2 | 13 | few | TRBV2 | CASSDSANYGYTF
TRBJ1-2 | 13 | - | TRBV6-5 | CASGEGLSDGYTF
TRBJ2-1 | 15 | - | TRBV7-6 | CASSLVPGEGNEQFF